This T cell receptor beta chain was sequenced during a study of spatial heterogeneity in lung cancer. The length of the CDR3 is 11 residues. Trimming pared 3 bases from V and 6 bases from J, leaving 4 bases between. This clonotype was detected ten times or more. TCR cDNA molecules each had a unique molecular identifier. TCRdb used MiXCR to reprocess the 5' RACE reads, holding one entry per CDR3 protein. The sample consists of tens of thousands of distinct CDR3 sequences, roughly 12% of them appearing once. As for time point: sample taken at primary tumor resection. Whole RNA was taken from tumor, nontumor lung or frozen PBMC; it was then sequenced unsorted.

This sample comprised PBMCs, obtained at surgery. V usage is TRBV12-3 or TRBV12-4 and J usage is TRBJ2-3, with unresolved D. The sequence was collected from a male donor with early-stage non-small cell lung cancer. CDR3 region: CASSLMDTQYF. The CDR3 DNA is TGTGCCAGCAGTTTGATGGATACGCAGTATTTT.